A single sample is the source of the 5 T cell receptor beta chains below, sequenced in a study of control samples from healthy donors and cancer patients (dated by TCRdb to 2020 to 2022). Libraries came from the immunoSEQ multiplex PCR assay. This immuneACCESS table, as held by TCRdb, lists in-frame sequences with V and J called but not all clones. Of the missing ones, under half trace to an unresolved V gene in checked studies; the others have no known cause. This sample lists 110,000 or so clones; 90% were detected once. The ten largest clones represent 3.5% to 4.5% of the sample. Specimen: blood. These receptors came from a human donor in good health. The donor label of this sample is uncertain.

The rearrangement uses TRBV5-4 and TRBJ2-1, with 9 bases that match TRBD2. CDR1 is SGHNT and CDR2 is YYREEE in the germline V gene (reference sequence). V shed 6 bases, J shed 0 bases, and the junction held 13 bases outside the gene matches. This CDR3 is 18 amino acids long. The CDR3 region has the DNA TGTGCCAGCACCCCAAGAGGAGCGGGGGGTGACTCCTACAATGAGCAGTTCTTC. It codes for CASTPRGAGGDSYNEQFF. Variable domain in full (rest from reference TRBV5-4 and TRBJ2-1): ETGVTQSPTHLIKTRGQQVTLRCSSQSGHNTVSWYQQALGQGPQFIFQYYREEENGRGNFPPRFSGLQFPNYSSELNVNALELDDSALYLCASTPRGAGGDSYNEQFFGPGTRLTVL.

J is TRBJ2-4 and V is TRBV7-2; D possibly corresponds to TRBD2 (6 bases). The CDR3 has 15 residues. V was shortened by 4 bases and J by 3 bases, with 13 bases between the two germline ends. Germline V gene data show CDR1 as SGHTA and CDR2 as FQGNSA. The CDR3 is CASSSWGEVKNIQYF. In nucleotides, the CDR3 is TGTGCCAGCAGCTCCTGGGGGGAAGTCAAAAACATTCAGTACTTC.

The CDR3 reads CASSEAQGFAGANVLTF. Here the CDR3 DNA reads TGTGCCAGCAGCGAGGCGCAGGGTTTTGCTGGGGCCAACGTCCTGACTTTC. This rearrangement joins TRBV7-3 to TRBJ2-6, with a weak D call TRBD1 (5 bases). Germline V CDR1 and CDR2: SGHTA, FQGTGA. The V end was cut by 5 bases, the J end by 2 bases, with 16 bases between. This CDR3 has 17 residues.

The chain joins TRBV2 to TRBJ2-1, with TRBD2 identical over 9 bases. V dropped 7 bases and J dropped 1; count of bases not matched to a gene: 11. CDR3 length equals 17 residues. Germline V gene sequence: CDR1 SNHLY, CDR2 FYNNEI. The CDR3 region has the DNA TGTGCCAGCAAGAGTGGTAGCGGGGGAGGGTCCTACAATGAGCAGTTCTTC. It translates to CASKSGSGGGSYNEQFF.

This clone appeared a few times. V is TRBV9 and J is TRBJ2-1; maybe TRBD2 (5 bases). The germline V and J ends were trimmed by 0 bases and 9 bases, with 13 bases remaining between them. The CDR3 spans 14 residues. Germline V gene sequence: CDR1 SGDLS, CDR2 YYNGEE. CDR3: CASSVEAREREQFF. The CDR3 nucleotides are TGTGCCAGCAGCGTAGAGGCCCGGGAACGTGAGCAGTTCTTC.